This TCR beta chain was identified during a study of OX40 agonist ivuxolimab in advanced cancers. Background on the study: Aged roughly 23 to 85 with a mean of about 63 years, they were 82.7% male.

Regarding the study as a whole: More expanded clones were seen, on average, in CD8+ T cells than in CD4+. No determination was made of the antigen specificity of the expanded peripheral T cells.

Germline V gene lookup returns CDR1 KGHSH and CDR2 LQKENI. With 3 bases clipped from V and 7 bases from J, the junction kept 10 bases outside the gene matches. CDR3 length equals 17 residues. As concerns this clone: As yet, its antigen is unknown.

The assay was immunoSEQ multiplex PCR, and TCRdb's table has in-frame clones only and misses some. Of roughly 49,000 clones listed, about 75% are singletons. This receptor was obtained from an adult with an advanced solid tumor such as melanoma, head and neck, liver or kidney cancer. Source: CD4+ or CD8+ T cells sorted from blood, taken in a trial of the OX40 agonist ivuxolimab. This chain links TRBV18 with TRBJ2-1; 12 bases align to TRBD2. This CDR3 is CASSPRLAGEGRNEQFF. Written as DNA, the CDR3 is TGTGCCAGCTCACCCCGACTAGCGGGAGAGGGTAGGAATGAGCAGTTCTTC.